The present T cell receptor beta chain was sequenced within a study of T-cell memory formation after mild COVID-19. Study-wide context: TCR clustering was largely donor specific. The study, taken as a whole, reports: Cross-reactive memory appears to have joined, as suggested by some responding clones showing up in pre-infection memory. Whether second-wave clones peaking at day 37 were SARS-CoV-2 specific went unconfirmed.

Germline CDR1 reads DFQATT; CDR2 reads SNEGSKA (reference sequence). J gave up 7 bases and V 1 base, and 16 bases lay outside the gene matches. The CDR3 totals 17 residues. Comment on this clonotype: No antigen is known for it.

TCR alpha and TCR beta cDNA libraries carrying sample barcodes and UMIs came from 5'RACE with constant-segment primers. TCRdb independently ran MiXCR on the 5' RACE reads; one entry per CDR3 protein. The sample lists hundreds of thousands of distinct CDR3 sequences; roughly 20% were seen once. The V and J genes are TRBV20-1 and TRBJ2-1, with 7 bases identical to TRBD2. This receptor was taken from an adult woman who had mild COVID-19 (a few samples of this study predate the infection). Cell type and time point are not known. The specimen sequenced was PBMCs or a T cell subset sorted from them (not recorded which). The CDR3 DNA sequence: TGCAGTGCTAGAGCCCGTTTCGGGGCGGGAGAAGCAAATGAGCAGTTCTTC. It encodes CSARARFGAGEANEQFF.